This TCR beta chain was captured by sequencing in a study of blood T cell repertoires in COVID-19. Germline CDR1 is SGHRS and CDR2 is YFSETQ. CDR3 length equals 14 residues. Trimming took 4 bases from V and 7 from J; bases not matched to a gene: 10. Some clones are missing from TCRdb's copy, which holds only in-frame ones; the method was immunoSEQ multiplex PCR. The sample consists of about 150,000 clones, around 86% of them appearing once. This clonotype originated in a man in his fifties or sixties who had recovered from COVID-19. The chain links TRBV5-1 to TRBJ1-2, with 7 nucleotides matching TRBD1. Sequences were obtained from peripheral blood. This chain's CDR3 is CASSLTQGGFGYTF. CDR3 in DNA: TGCGCCAGCAGCCTAACACAAGGGGGCTTTGGCTACACCTTC.